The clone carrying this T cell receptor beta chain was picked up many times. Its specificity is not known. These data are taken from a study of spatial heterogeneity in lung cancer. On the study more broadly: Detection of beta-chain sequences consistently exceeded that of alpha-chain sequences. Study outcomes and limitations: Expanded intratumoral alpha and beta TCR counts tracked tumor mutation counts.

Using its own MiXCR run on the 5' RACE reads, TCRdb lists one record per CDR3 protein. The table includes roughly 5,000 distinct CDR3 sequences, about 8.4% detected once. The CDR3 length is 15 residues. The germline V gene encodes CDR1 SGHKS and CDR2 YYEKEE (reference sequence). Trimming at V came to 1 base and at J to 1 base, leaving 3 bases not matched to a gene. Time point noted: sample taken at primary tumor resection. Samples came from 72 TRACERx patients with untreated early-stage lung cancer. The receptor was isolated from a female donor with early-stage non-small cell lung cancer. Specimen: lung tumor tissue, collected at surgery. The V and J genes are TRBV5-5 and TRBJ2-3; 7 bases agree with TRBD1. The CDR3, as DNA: TGTGCCAGCAGCTTGTTCGGACAGGGCACAGATACGCAGTATTTT. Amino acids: CASSLFGQGTDTQYF.